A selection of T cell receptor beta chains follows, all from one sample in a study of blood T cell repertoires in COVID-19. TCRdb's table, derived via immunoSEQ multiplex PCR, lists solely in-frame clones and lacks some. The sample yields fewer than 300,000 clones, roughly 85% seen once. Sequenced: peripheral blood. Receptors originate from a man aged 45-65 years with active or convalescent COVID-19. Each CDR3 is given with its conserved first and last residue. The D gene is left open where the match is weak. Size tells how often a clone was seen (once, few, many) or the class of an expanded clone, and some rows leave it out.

cdr3_aa: CASSYPSGRAVSYNEQFF
cdr3_nt: TGTGCCAGCAGTTACCCCAGCGGGAGGGCCGTCTCTTACAATGAGCAGTTCTTC
d_call: TRBD2
v_call: TRBV6-2/TRBV6-3
clone_size: -
j_call: TRBJ2-1

cdr3_aa: CASSSAGESEQFF
cdr3_nt: TGCGCCAGCAGCTCGGCCGGAGAGAGTGAGCAGTTCTTC
d_call: -
v_call: TRBV4-1
clone_size: -
j_call: TRBJ2-1

cdr3_aa: CASSQGTLGAMETQYF
cdr3_nt: TGTGCCAGCAGCCAAGGAACACTGGGGGCAATGGAGACCCAGTACTTC
d_call: -
v_call: TRBV14
clone_size: -
j_call: TRBJ2-5

cdr3_aa: CASRKNRVTAYEQYF
cdr3_nt: TGTGCCAGCAGAAAAAACAGGGTAACGGCCTACGAGCAGTACTTC
d_call: -
v_call: TRBV6-5
clone_size: -
j_call: TRBJ2-7

cdr3_aa: CSVYLSSTDTQYF
cdr3_nt: TGCAGCGTTTACTTATCTAGCACAGATACGCAGTATTTT
d_call: -
v_call: TRBV29-1
clone_size: -
j_call: TRBJ2-3

cdr3_aa: CASRNRAGDTQYF
cdr3_nt: TGTGCCAGCAGGAACAGGGCTGGGGATACGCAGTATTTT
d_call: -
v_call: TRBV6-6
clone_size: -
j_call: TRBJ2-3

cdr3_aa: CASSYTGTGNTGELFF
cdr3_nt: TGTGCCAGCAGTTACACGGGGACTGGGAACACCGGGGAGCTGTTTTTT
d_call: -
v_call: TRBV6-5
clone_size: -
j_call: TRBJ2-2

cdr3_aa: CASSEGQGRAGVPNEKLFF
cdr3_nt: TGTGCCAGCAGTGAAGGACAAGGTCGGGCCGGGGTCCCTAATGAAAAACTGTTTTTT
d_call: -
v_call: TRBV6-1
clone_size: -
j_call: TRBJ1-4

cdr3_aa: CASSIESLNQPQHF
cdr3_nt: TGTGCCAGTAGTATTGAGAGCCTTAATCAGCCCCAGCATTTT
d_call: -
v_call: TRBV19
clone_size: -
j_call: TRBJ1-5

cdr3_aa: CASSLVPGQGFYNEQFF
cdr3_nt: TGTGCCAGCAGCTTAGTACCGGGACAGGGATTTTACAATGAGCAGTTCTTC
d_call: TRBD1
v_call: TRBV11-2
clone_size: -
j_call: TRBJ2-1

cdr3_aa: CASSQNSRAEAFF
cdr3_nt: TGTGCCAGCAGTCAAAACTCCCGCGCTGAAGCTTTCTTT
d_call: -
v_call: TRBV11-2
clone_size: -
j_call: TRBJ1-1

cdr3_aa: CASSRTSGRAGELFF
cdr3_nt: TGTGCCAGCAGCCGGACTAGCGGGAGAGCCGGGGAGCTGTTTTTT
d_call: TRBD2
v_call: TRBV3-1/TRBV3-2
clone_size: few
j_call: TRBJ2-2

cdr3_aa: CASSVDPGWGGEQYF
cdr3_nt: TGTGCCAGCAGCGTAGACCCAGGATGGGGCGGAGAGCAGTACTTC
d_call: -
v_call: TRBV9
clone_size: -
j_call: TRBJ2-7

cdr3_aa: CSVEDPLTGSVSSYNEQFF
cdr3_nt: TGCAGCGTTGAAGACCCTCTGACAGGGTCTGTAAGTTCCTACAATGAGCAGTTCTTC
d_call: TRBD1
v_call: TRBV29-1
clone_size: -
j_call: TRBJ2-1

cdr3_aa: CASSIDERGRTSGNQPQHF
cdr3_nt: TGTGCCAGTAGTATCGATGAAAGGGGGCGGACTTCGGGCAATCAGCCCCAGCATTTT
d_call: TRBD1
v_call: TRBV19
clone_size: -
j_call: TRBJ1-5

cdr3_aa: CASSDRGSSYEQYF
cdr3_nt: TGCGCCAGCAGTGATCGAGGGAGCTCCTACGAGCAGTACTTC
d_call: -
v_call: TRBV5-1
clone_size: few
j_call: TRBJ2-7

cdr3_aa: CASSPQTGNYGYTF
cdr3_nt: TGTGCCAGCAGTCCCCAGACAGGAAACTATGGCTACACCTTC
d_call: -
v_call: TRBV6-5
clone_size: -
j_call: TRBJ1-2

cdr3_aa: CSVVVPTGLGGELFF
cdr3_nt: TGCAGCGTTGTGGTCCCCACAGGCCTGGGCGGGGAGCTGTTTTTT
d_call: -
v_call: TRBV29-1
clone_size: -
j_call: TRBJ2-2

cdr3_aa: CASSQVLAGAGELFF
cdr3_nt: TGCGCCAGCAGCCAAGTTCTAGCGGGAGCCGGGGAGCTGTTTTTT
d_call: TRBD2
v_call: TRBV4-1
clone_size: -
j_call: TRBJ2-2

cdr3_aa: CASSPARATGELFF
cdr3_nt: TGTGCCAGCTCACCAGCCAGGGCGACCGGGGAGCTGTTTTTT
d_call: -
v_call: TRBV18
clone_size: -
j_call: TRBJ2-2

cdr3_aa: CATVDRVRDTIYF
cdr3_nt: TGTGCCACCGTGGACAGGGTACGGGACACCATATATTTT
d_call: TRBD1
v_call: TRBV2
clone_size: once
j_call: TRBJ1-3

cdr3_aa: CASSYGGGNTEAFF
cdr3_nt: TGTGCCAGCAGTTACGGGGGCGGGAACACTGAAGCTTTCTTT
d_call: -
v_call: TRBV6-5
clone_size: -
j_call: TRBJ1-1

cdr3_aa: CASGLGVRTDEKLFF
cdr3_nt: TGTGCTAGTGGTTTGGGGGTGAGGACAGACGAAAAACTGTTTTTT
d_call: -
v_call: TRBV12-5
clone_size: -
j_call: TRBJ1-4

cdr3_aa: CSAPGTSGQTTQFF
cdr3_nt: TGCAGCGCGCCCGGGACTAGCGGGCAAACCACCCAGTTCTTC
d_call: TRBD2
v_call: TRBV29-1
clone_size: -
j_call: TRBJ2-1

cdr3_aa: CASSSSEVVYGYTF
cdr3_nt: TGTGCCAGCAGCTCAAGCGAGGTAGTTTATGGCTACACCTTC
d_call: -
v_call: TRBV4-2
clone_size: -
j_call: TRBJ1-2

cdr3_aa: CASSQPGAGEGTQYF
cdr3_nt: TGTGCCAGCAGCCAACCGGGGGCGGGAGAGGGTACGCAGTATTTT
d_call: -
v_call: TRBV3-1/TRBV3-2
clone_size: -
j_call: TRBJ2-3

cdr3_aa: CASSYNPGGVNTEAFF
cdr3_nt: TGTGCCAGCAGTTACAATCCCGGAGGGGTCAACACTGAAGCTTTCTTT
d_call: -
v_call: TRBV6-2/TRBV6-3
clone_size: -
j_call: TRBJ1-1

cdr3_aa: CASSFDRGFAGELFF
cdr3_nt: TGCGCCAGCAGCTTCGACAGGGGTTTCGCCGGGGAGCTGTTTTTT
d_call: TRBD1
v_call: TRBV5-1
clone_size: -
j_call: TRBJ2-2

cdr3_aa: CASSGRTANNGYTF
cdr3_nt: TGTGCCAGCAGTGGCCGGACAGCAAACAATGGCTACACCTTC
d_call: -
v_call: TRBV2
clone_size: -
j_call: TRBJ1-2

cdr3_aa: CASSSGLLAGGPNEQFF
cdr3_nt: TGTGCCAGCAGTTCGGGATTACTAGCGGGAGGGCCGAATGAGCAGTTCTTC
d_call: TRBD2
v_call: TRBV6-2/TRBV6-3
clone_size: -
j_call: TRBJ2-1

cdr3_aa: CASSLSSGAGGNTGELFF
cdr3_nt: TGTGCCAGCAGCTTGAGTTCGGGAGCGGGAGGGAACACCGGGGAGCTGTTTTTT
d_call: TRBD2
v_call: TRBV5-4
clone_size: -
j_call: TRBJ2-2

cdr3_aa: CASSLATGTSGRAEVGGEQFF
cdr3_nt: TGTGCCAGCAGCTTAGCGACCGGGACTAGCGGGAGGGCCGAAGTAGGTGGTGAGCAGTTCTTC
d_call: TRBD2
v_call: TRBV7-6
clone_size: -
j_call: TRBJ2-1

cdr3_aa: CASSVVGDRLNEQYF
cdr3_nt: TGTGCCAGCAGCGTAGTCGGGGACAGATTAAACGAGCAGTACTTC
d_call: TRBD1
v_call: TRBV9
clone_size: -
j_call: TRBJ2-7

cdr3_aa: CASSQEYNNQPQHF
cdr3_nt: TGTGCCAGCAGCCAAGAGTACAACAATCAGCCCCAGCATTTT
d_call: -
v_call: TRBV3-1/TRBV3-2
clone_size: -
j_call: TRBJ1-5

cdr3_aa: CAISDSGALPGEQFF
cdr3_nt: TGTGCCATCAGTGATAGCGGAGCCCTCCCGGGAGAGCAGTTCTTC
d_call: -
v_call: TRBV10-3
clone_size: -
j_call: TRBJ2-1

cdr3_aa: CASRPQGTSNQPQHF
cdr3_nt: TGTGCCAGCAGACCTCAGGGTACAAGCAATCAGCCCCAGCATTTT
d_call: -
v_call: TRBV6-5
clone_size: -
j_call: TRBJ1-5

cdr3_aa: CASSLAGNTDTQYF
cdr3_nt: TGTGCCAGCAGCTTAGCAGGGAATACAGATACGCAGTATTTT
d_call: -
v_call: TRBV11-2
clone_size: few
j_call: TRBJ2-3